The present T cell receptor (beta chain) was sequenced within a study of CD8 T cells in Susac syndrome. General observations from the study: The number of individuals included in the study's TCR sequencing and HLA analysis was acknowledged as relatively small. Peak Susac CD8+ clonal expansion occurred in TEMRA cells and active patients.

Reverse transcription used about 0.5 to 1 ug RNA and random hexamers. Amplification of TCR beta CDR3 by immunoSEQ multiplex PCR spanned 54 Vbeta and 13 Jbeta. TCRdb processed the immunoSEQ multiplex PCR reads anew with MiXCR; each CDR3 protein has one entry. The table shows around 200,000 distinct CDR3 sequences, with 85% to 95% occurring only once. Remarks on this clonotype: What it binds is not known.

Through negative isolation, CD4+ and CD8+ T cells were obtained, while TEMRA cells were enriched using FACS. Germline V gives CDR1 LNHNV, CDR2 YYDKDF (reference sequence). V lost 3 bases and J lost 2, with 11 bases in between. The length of the CDR3 is 16 residues. The chain couples TRBV15 to TRBJ1-6, with a weak D call TRBD1 (5 bases). Sequenced sample: CD8+ T cells from PBMCs. The source is a human donor with Susac syndrome. As DNA, the CDR3 is TGTGCCACCAGCAGGGGGACCGTCGCCTATAATTCACCCCTCCACTTT. It encodes CATSRGTVAYNSPLHF.